This T cell receptor beta chain was observed in a study of T cell responses to AZD1222 COVID-19 vaccine. Study-level findings and limits: Samples come after the peak T cell response, not at day 14.

On this clone itself: Its antigen is as yet unknown.

This table comes from immunoSEQ multiplex PCR, and its TCRdb copy is limited to in-frame clones, with some not included. Of fewer than 200,000 clones in the sample, around 85% were seen once. The receptor was derived from an adult who received the AZD1222 COVID-19 vaccine. The material was peripheral blood, obtained 28 days after the second AZD1222 dose.

This CDR3 reads CASSRIAGSSYNEQFF. CDR3 DNA sequence: TGTGCCAGCAGCCGGATAGCGGGGAGCTCCTACAATGAGCAGTTCTTC. V and J are TRBV7-9 and TRBJ2-1; 8 positions agree with TRBD2. CDR1 and CDR2 from the germline V gene are SEHNR and FQNEAQ (reference sequence). The CDR3 covers 16 residues. The ends lost 5 bases at V and 0 bases at J; junction bases unmatched: 6.